This entry lists 10 T cell receptor beta chains sequenced from one sample in a study of T cell responses to AZD1222 COVID-19 vaccine. Only in-frame clones appear in the TCRdb table, and some are missing; sequencing was by immunoSEQ multiplex PCR. The sample consists of fewer than 70,000 clones, about 90% of them appearing once. This specimen was peripheral blood, taken on day 0 of AZD1222 vaccination. These TCRs come from an adult in good health.

The chain employs TRBV11-2 and TRBJ2-1; no clear D. The CDR3 is 12 residues long. Trimming took off 5 bases at V and 4 bases at J, with 6 bases between the two ends. Germline assignment: CDR1 SGHAT and CDR2 FQNNGV. This CDR3 is CASSPQYNEQFF. In DNA, the CDR3 is TGTGCCAGCAGCCCACAGTACAATGAGCAGTTCTTC.

V is TRBV7-9 and J is TRBJ2-1, with TRBD1 matching 9 bases. This CDR3 has 15 residues. V lost 5 bases, J lost 6 bases, and 8 bases stayed unmatched. The germline gives CDR1 SEHNR, CDR2 FQNEAQ (reference sequence). This CDR3 reads CASSPPGTGPNEQFF. Here the CDR3 DNA reads TGTGCCAGCAGCCCACCCGGGACAGGGCCCAATGAGCAGTTCTTC.

The chain has TRBV9 and TRBJ1-2, with a tentative D call TRBD1 (6 bases). CDR1 and CDR2 (germline): SGDLS, YYNGEE. Deletions cut 5 bases from V and 3 bases from J, with 14 bases between. The CDR3 covers 14 residues. The CDR3 nucleotides read TGTGCCAGCAGGCCGGCAGGGGTAGACTATGGCTACACCTTC. Translating it yields CASRPAGVDYGYTF.

The chain combines TRBV5-1 with TRBJ2-5, with 7 bases aligning to TRBD2. CDR3 length: 14 residues. Germline V gives CDR1 SGHRS, CDR2 YFSETQ. With V trimmed by 4 bases and J by 4 bases, 7 bases remained unmatched. The CDR3 DNA follows: TGCGCCAGCAGCCCCCGGACTAGTTCAGAGACCCAGTACTTC. Translated: CASSPRTSSETQYF. Filled out from reference TRBV5-1 and TRBJ2-5, the complete variable domain reads KAGVTQTPRYLIKTRGQQVTLSCSPISGHRSVSWYQQTPGQGLQFLFEYFSETQRNKGNFPGRFSGRQFSNSRSEMNVSTLELGDSALYLCASSPRTSSETQYFGPGTRLLVL.

The sample holds one count of this clone. This sequence joins TRBV6-4 and TRBJ1-1, with D possibly matching TRBD1 (5 bases). Trimming took 7 bases from V and 2 from J, leaving 17 bases between them. CDR3 length equals 15 residues. Germline V gene lookup returns CDR1 MRHNA and CDR2 SNTAGT. CDR3 sequence: CASKVQAGVNTEAFF. CDR3 DNA: TGTGCCAGCAAAGTACAGGCGGGAGTTAACACTGAAGCTTTCTTT.

The chain uses TRBV7-9 and TRBJ1-6; D is unclear. The germline CDR1 and CDR2 sequences are SEHNR and FQNEAQ (reference sequence). V shed 1 base and J shed 10 bases, with 14 bases lying between them. This CDR3 is built from 15 residues. The CDR3 bases are TGTGCCAGCAGCTTAGTTGGAGAGGTTGGGTCACCCCTCCACTTT. Protein: CASSLVGEVGSPLHF.

This clone appeared a few times. The V and J genes are TRBV10-2 and TRBJ2-1, with D unresolved. This CDR3 spans 11 amino acids. Germline V gene sequence: CDR1 WSHSY, CDR2 SAAADI. Trimming stripped 2 bases from V and 6 bases from J, with 2 bases between. CDR3 amino acids: CASSEGNEQFF. CDR3 sequence (DNA): TGCGCCAGCAGTGAGGGCAATGAGCAGTTCTTC.

The genes are TRBV6-1 and TRBJ1-1, with 8 nucleotides matching TRBD1. CDR3 size: 13 residues. V dropped 3 bases and J dropped 9; count of bases not matched to a gene: 6. Germline V lookup: CDR1 MNHNS, CDR2 SASEGT. CDR3 protein: CASSDRGQTQAFF. As DNA, the CDR3 is TGTGCCAGCAGTGACAGGGGGCAGACCCAAGCTTTCTTT.

The V and J genes are TRBV21-1 and TRBJ1-1. TRBV21-1 constitutes a pseudogene. The CDR3 spans 14 residues. This CDR3 reads CASNHAREGTEAFF. The CDR3 DNA reads as TGTGCCAGCAACCACGCGCGGGAGGGCACTGAAGCTTTCTTT.

The chain joins TRBV5-1 to TRBJ2-7; D gene ambiguous. V was pared by 3 bases and J by 0 bases, with 19 bases between. Per germline, CDR1 SGHRS and CDR2 YFSETQ. This CDR3 contains 17 residues. The CDR3 DNA is TGCGCCAGCAGCTCGACGGTTGGTCGAACGAGCTCCTACGAGCAGTACTTC. It yields the protein CASSSTVGRTSSYEQYF.